This is a list of T cell receptor beta chains from one sample in a study of cytomegalovirus exposure and HLA in healthy donors. Assay: immunoSEQ multiplex PCR; the TCRdb copy retains only in-frame clones and omits some. This repertoire includes tens of thousands of clones. The sample comprised PBMCs. All receptors come from a man aged 30-40 years in good health and CMV-seronegative. The CDR3 runs from the conserved cysteine through the conserved F or W. A D gene is named only where the DNA matches it firmly.

v_call	cdr3_length	j_call	d_call	cdr3_nt	cdr3_aa
TRBV4-2	12	TRBJ2-2	-	TGTGCCAGCAGCCAACCAACCGGGGAGCTGTTTTTT	CASSQPTGELFF
TRBV5-4	12	TRBJ2-5	-	TGTGCCAGCAGCTTGCCTCGAGAGACCCAGTACTTC	CASSLPRETQYF
TRBV12-5	15	TRBJ1-2	-	TGTGCTAGTGGTCGACAGCATACCCCTCCCTTCGGCTACACCTTC	CASGRQHTPPFGYTF
TRBV28	12	TRBJ1-2	TRBD1	TGTGCCAGCAGAATGGGACAGGGAGGCTACACCTTC	CASRMGQGGYTF
TRBV4-1	15	TRBJ1-2	-	TGCGCCAGCAGCCAAGATTACCCAGGGTTATCTGGCTACACCTTC	CASSQDYPGLSGYTF
TRBV30	13	TRBJ2-7	TRBD1	TGTGCCTGGGGACAGGGAGGCGATCGTCTGCAGTACTTC	CAWGQGGDRLQYF
TRBV18	14	TRBJ2-5	-	TGTGCCAGCTCATCCGCTCCTAATTCGGAGACCCAGTACTTC	CASSSAPNSETQYF
TRBV15	14	TRBJ2-7	-	TGTGCCACCAGCAGAGATCGCAGCGCCTACGAGCAGTACTTC	CATSRDRSAYEQYF
TRBV5-1	16	TRBJ2-5	TRBD2	TGCGCCAGCAGCAAGGGACTAGCGGGAACTGGTGAGACCCAGTACTTC	CASSKGLAGTGETQYF
TRBV7-9	13	TRBJ2-5	-	TGTGCCAGCAGCTTAGACAGTAAAGAGACCCAGTACTTC	CASSLDSKETQYF
TRBV29-1	14	TRBJ1-5	-	TGCAGCGTTGAAGTGGGAGGGCTTGATCAGCCCCAGCATTTT	CSVEVGGLDQPQHF
TRBV14	15	TRBJ1-2	-	TGTGCCAGCAGCCAAGATCGCCAGGCAGTCTATGGCTACACCTTC	CASSQDRQAVYGYTF
TRBV5-1	15	TRBJ1-6	-	TGCGCCAGCAGCTTGGCAGGGGAAGGTAATTCACCCCTCCACTTT	CASSLAGEGNSPLHF
TRBV2	16	TRBJ1-3	-	TGTGCCAGCACCATGGGTTCAGGGATCTCTGGAAACACCATATATTTT	CASTMGSGISGNTIYF
TRBV7-9	15	TRBJ2-5	-	TGTGCCAGCAGCCTCGGAGAGGGCGACGGGGAGACCCAGTACTTC	CASSLGEGDGETQYF
TRBV14	17	TRBJ2-2	TRBD2	TGTGCCAGCATTACGACTAGCGACCAATCCCACACCGGGGAGCTGTTTTTT	CASITTSDQSHTGELFF
TRBV19	11	TRBJ1-2	-	TGTGCCAGTAGTTCCGCCGGTGGCTACACCTTC	CASSSAGGYTF
TRBV25-1	14	TRBJ1-5	-	TGTGCCAGCAGTGAATCTGGGGGCCATCAGCCCCAGCATTTT	CASSESGGHQPQHF
TRBV7-2	15	TRBJ2-7	TRBD1	TGTGCCAGCAGCGAAAGACAGGGAACCTCCTACGAGCAGTACTTC	CASSERQGTSYEQYF
TRBV9	15	TRBJ2-1	TRBD2	TGTGCCAGCAGCGTAGGCGGGGGGGTAGACAATGAGCAGTTCTTC	CASSVGGGVDNEQFF
TRBV11-3	15	TRBJ2-1	TRBD2	TGTGCCAGCAGCTTAGGGGGAGGGAGCTACAATGAGCAGTTCTTC	CASSLGGGSYNEQFF
TRBV4-2	15	TRBJ2-7	-	TGTGCCAGCAGCCAAGCAGGAGGGACCGCCTACGAGCAGTACTTC	CASSQAGGTAYEQYF
TRBV5-5	15	TRBJ2-1	TRBD2	TGTGCCAGCACCGGACTAGCGGGAGTCATCAATGAGCAGTTCTTC	CASTGLAGVINEQFF
TRBV6-5	14	TRBJ1-3	-	TGTGCCAGCAGTACTACCGGCGGGGGGCACACCATATATTTT	CASSTTGGGHTIYF
TRBV9	13	TRBJ2-1	-	TGTGCCAGCAGCGTAGTTACTGCGGATGAGCAGTTCTTC	CASSVVTADEQFF
TRBV14	17	TRBJ1-1	-	TGTGCCAGCAGCCTAATAACGGGAGGTCTAGGGAACACTGAAGCTTTCTTT	CASSLITGGLGNTEAFF
TRBV6-5	14	TRBJ1-1	TRBD1	TGTGCCACTGAATCCGGGACAGGCCGCACTGAAGCTTTCTTT	CATESGTGRTEAFF
TRBV18	14	TRBJ1-1	TRBD1	TGTGCCAGCTCACCGGACAGGGTAAACACTGAAGCTTTCTTT	CASSPDRVNTEAFF
TRBV10-1	15	TRBJ2-7	-	TGCGCCAGCAGCCGCGATTTATCACAGGTCTACGAGCAGTACTTC	CASSRDLSQVYEQYF
TRBV19	15	TRBJ1-2	-	TGTGCCAGTAGTATCCTGAGACCGAGGAACTATGGCTACACCTTC	CASSILRPRNYGYTF
TRBV25-1	13	TRBJ1-1	TRBD1	TGTGCCAGCAGAAGACAGGGGGGGACTGAAGCTTTCTTT	CASRRQGGTEAFF
TRBV4-2	15	TRBJ1-1	-	TGTGCCAGCAGCCAAGAGCCCAGCGGGAACACTGAAGCTTTCTTT	CASSQEPSGNTEAFF
TRBV29-1	14	TRBJ2-1	TRBD1	TGCAGCGATACCGGGACAGGGGTTGGCGATGAGCAGTTCTTC	CSDTGTGVGDEQFF
TRBV18	15	TRBJ1-6	-	TGTGCCAGCGGAACATCGGAAGTCGGACTTTCACCCCTCCACTTT	CASGTSEVGLSPLHF
TRBV27	18	TRBJ2-7	TRBD1	TGTGCCAGCAGTCTCCGCCGACAGGGGGCCGGAGGCTCCTACGAGCAGTACTTC	CASSLRRQGAGGSYEQYF
TRBV6-5	15	TRBJ1-2	TRBD1	TGTGCCAGCAGTCTCGGACAGGGACGGGGCTATGGCTACACCTTC	CASSLGQGRGYGYTF
TRBV6-6	12	TRBJ2-3	-	TGTGCCAGCTCGTATGCGGGTACGACGACCTATTTT	CASSYAGTTTYF
TRBV7-2	15	TRBJ1-6	-	TGTGCCAGCAGCTTAGCGCGAGTAATTAATTCACCCCTCCACTTT	CASSLARVINSPLHF
TRBV19	17	TRBJ2-1	TRBD2	TGTGCCAGTAGTATAGTTCTCGGACTAGCGAAAAACAATGAGCAGTTCTTC	CASSIVLGLAKNNEQFF
TRBV7-8	14	TRBJ2-5	-	TGTGCCAGCAGCGACTCAGGGGCTGGGGAGACCCAGTACTTC	CASSDSGAGETQYF
TRBV5-5	12	TRBJ1-4	-	TGTGCCGTCGGGGGGACTAATGAAAAACTGTTTTTT	CAVGGTNEKLFF
TRBV29-1	12	TRBJ1-1	-	TGCAGCGTCGCCCATCCGAACTTCGAGGCTTTCTTT	CSVAHPNFEAFF
TRBV7-8	13	TRBJ2-1	-	TGTGCCAGCAGCTGGAGACAGACCAATGAGCAGTTCTTC	CASSWRQTNEQFF
TRBV2	16	TRBJ1-5	-	TGTGCCAGCAGAGGACTGCACGTGGCGGGCAATCAGCCCCAGCATTTT	CASRGLHVAGNQPQHF
TRBV5-6	16	TRBJ2-7	-	TGTGCCAGCAGCTCCCCGGGGGGCGAACTTTCCTACGAGCAGTACTTC	CASSSPGGELSYEQYF
TRBV25-1	13	TRBJ1-2	-	TGTGCCAGCGGCAAGCGGGGGGGCTATGGCTACACCTTC	CASGKRGGYGYTF
TRBV27	16	TRBJ2-1	TRBD2	TGTGCCAGCACCGTAGGGACTAGCGGGAGGCACAATGAGCAGTTCTTC	CASTVGTSGRHNEQFF
TRBV6-6	13	TRBJ1-1	-	TGTGCCAGCAGCTTTAAGCTGAACACTGAAGCTTTCTTT	CASSFKLNTEAFF
TRBV5-7	14	TRBJ2-7	TRBD1	TGTGCCAGCAGAAGACAGGGCGAGGCGGGCGAGCAGTACTTC	CASRRQGEAGEQYF
TRBV9	16	TRBJ2-7	-	TGTGCCAGCAGCGCCGAACTTCTAGCGTACTCCTACGAGCAGTACTTC	CASSAELLAYSYEQYF
TRBV5-1	16	TRBJ2-1	TRBD1	TGCGCCAGCAGCTTGGCCCGACAGGGGAATTACAATGAGCAGTTCTTC	CASSLARQGNYNEQFF